The T cell receptor beta chain under discussion was sequenced for a study of OX40 agonist ivuxolimab in advanced cancers. Here immunoSEQ multiplex PCR was the method, and the copy in TCRdb shows in-frame clones only, minus some. This repertoire shows about 24,000 clones, 75% to 90% found once; its top ten account for approximately 9.5%. The CDR3 spans 16 residues. CDR1 is MGHRA and CDR2 is YSYEKL in the germline V gene. Trimming took off 2 bases at V and 0 bases at J, with 13 bases between the two ends. Systemic immunosuppression or a history of autoimmune disease excluded patients. Sample: CD4+ or CD8+ T cells sorted from blood, taken in a trial of the OX40 agonist ivuxolimab. This clonotype was obtained from an adult with an advanced solid tumor such as melanoma, head and neck, liver or kidney cancer. The V and J genes are TRBV4-1 and TRBJ1-2; D call uncertain. CDR3 residues: CASSQIVGISNYGYTF. The CDR3 region has the DNA TGCGCCAGCAGCCAAATTGTCGGAATCTCTAACTATGGCTACACCTTC.